The present T cell receptor beta chain was sequenced within a study of breast tumors, draining lymph nodes, adjacent tissues. This clonotype came up many times. Breast cancer patients provided tissue from their axillary draining lymph nodes. A single record per CDR3 protein comes from TCRdb applying MiXCR to the multiplex PCR reads. The sample has over 150,000 distinct CDR3 sequences, around 29% seen once; the top ten hold 4.3%. CDR1 is LGHNA, CDR2 YSLEER, per germline. The CDR3 totals 17 residues. V trimming: 0 bases; J trimming: 4 bases; junction bases outside the gene matches: 9. The TCR comes from a female donor with breast cancer. Some clones in this sample may be carry-over from other donors' samples. Specimen: axillary lymph node tissue. V is TRBV4-3 and J is TRBJ2-7, with 10 bases matching TRBD2. The CDR3 DNA reads TGCGCCAGCAGCCAAGATCTCACTAGCGGGAATATGTACGAGCAGTACTTC. It codes for CASSQDLTSGNMYEQYF.